The rows below give T cell receptor beta chains drawn from one sample of a study of blood T cell repertoires in COVID-19. Assay: immunoSEQ multiplex PCR; the TCRdb copy retains only in-frame clones and omits some. This sample has 150,000 to 200,000 clones; over 75% occur once, and the top ten carry approximately 11%. Sequenced material: PBMCs or T cells enriched from blood (not recorded which). All receptors come from a middle-aged man who had recovered from COVID-19. Each CDR3 is given with its conserved first and last residue. A D gene is named only where the DNA matches it firmly. Clone size, where shown, is once, few, many, or a class for clones that have expanded.

v_call	d_call	j_call	clone_size	cdr3_nt	cdr3_aa
TRBV5-4	.	TRBJ2-1	.	TGTGCCAGCAGCTTGGTACAGGGCTCCTACAATGAGCAGTTCTTC	CASSLVQGSYNEQFF
TRBV9	.	TRBJ2-3	.	TGTGCCAGCAGCGTACGAACAGAGCATAGCACAGATACGCAGTATTTT	CASSVRTEHSTDTQYF
TRBV18	TRBD2	TRBJ2-7	few	TGTGCCAGCTCACTAACCGGGACTAGCTTTGAGCAGTACTTC	CASSLTGTSFEQYF
TRBV2	TRBD1	TRBJ1-3	.	TGTGCCAGCAGCATGGACAGGGGCTCTGGAAACACCATATATTTT	CASSMDRGSGNTIYF
TRBV7-2	.	TRBJ1-4	.	TGTGCCAGCAGCACCAAACAGGGTGGGGCTGAAAAACTGTTTTTT	CASSTKQGGAEKLFF
TRBV24-1	TRBD2	TRBJ2-1	.	TGTGCCACCAGTGACTTCGGGGGGGGCCTTGGGAATGAGCAGTTCTTC	CATSDFGGGLGNEQFF
TRBV5-4	.	TRBJ2-3	.	TGTGCCAGCAGTTCTCAGATAGATACGCAGTATTTT	CASSSQIDTQYF
TRBV11-3	.	TRBJ2-3	.	TGTGCCAGCAAAGGCGGGTTGACAGATACGCAGTATTTT	CASKGGLTDTQYF
TRBV19	.	TRBJ2-3	once	TGTGCCAGTAGTAAGGTGCAGGGGTTGATGACAGATACGCAGTATTTT	CASSKVQGLMTDTQYF
TRBV20-1	.	TRBJ1-6	few	TGCAGTGCTAGTCCGTCCTATCAACATAATTCACCCCTCCACTTT	CSASPSYQHNSPLHF
TRBV5-1	.	TRBJ2-3	.	TGCGCCAGCAGCTTGGCAGGGACAGATACGCAGTATTTT	CASSLAGTDTQYF
TRBV7-9	TRBD1	TRBJ2-1	.	TGTGCCAGCACCTCGATCCGGGACAGCGTAGACAATGAGCAGTTCTTC	CASTSIRDSVDNEQFF
TRBV12-3/TRBV12-4	.	TRBJ2-5	.	TGTGCCAGCAGCCCCGGTCTGACCCAGTACTTC	CASSPGLTQYF
TRBV9	.	TRBJ2-7	.	TGTGCCAGCAGCGTAGATTCTCTAACCTACGAGCAGTACTTC	CASSVDSLTYEQYF
TRBV3-1/TRBV3-2	TRBD1	TRBJ1-2	.	TGTGCCAGCAGCCAAGACGACAGGGTAGGAGGCTACACCTTC	CASSQDDRVGGYTF
TRBV2	.	TRBJ1-1	few	TGTGCCAGCAGAGCGGCGGGAGGGGCAGGGCTGACTGAAGCTTTCTTT	CASRAAGGAGLTEAFF
TRBV14	.	TRBJ1-1	.	TGTGCCAGCAGCCATTTTCAGGAATACACTGAAGCTTTCTTT	CASSHFQEYTEAFF
TRBV2	TRBD1	TRBJ1-2	.	TGTGCCAGCAAAGCAGGGGGCGCTTTTGGCTATGGCTACACCTTC	CASKAGGAFGYGYTF
TRBV30	.	TRBJ1-1	.	TGTGCCTGGAGTGTAGGACTGGACACTGAAGCTTTCTTT	CAWSVGLDTEAFF
TRBV5-5	TRBD1	TRBJ1-4	.	TGTGCCAGCAGCCCGGGACAGTCGCGGGAAAAACTGTTTTTT	CASSPGQSREKLFF
TRBV10-3	TRBD1	TRBJ1-6	once	TGTGCCACCGGGACAGGGATCAACTCACCCCTCCACTTT	CATGTGINSPLHF
TRBV5-1	.	TRBJ1-1	.	TGCGCCAGCTGGATGACAGGACGGGAAACTGAAGCTTTCTTT	CASWMTGRETEAFF
TRBV19	.	TRBJ1-2	.	TGTGCCAGTAGTTCGGGGTATGGCTACACCTTC	CASSSGYGYTF
TRBV21-1	.	TRBJ1-3	.	TGTGCCAGCAGCAAAGGACTTGGGGGCTTTGGAAACACCATATATTTT	CASSKGLGGFGNTIYF
TRBV28	.	TRBJ2-1	.	TGTGCCAGCAAGCGGTCAGTATCCTACAATGAGCAGTTCTTC	CASKRSVSYNEQFF
TRBV4-2	.	TRBJ1-2	.	TGTGCCAGCAGCCAAGACTTGGCTCGGAGGGGCTACACCTTC	CASSQDLARRGYTF
TRBV5-1	TRBD2	TRBJ2-7	.	TGCGCCAGCAGCTTGGCTAGCGGGCAGCACGAGCAGTACTTC	CASSLASGQHEQYF
TRBV5-1	TRBD1	TRBJ2-1	.	TGCGCCAGCAGCTACAGGGGTATGGACAATGAGCAGTTCTTC	CASSYRGMDNEQFF
TRBV6-6	TRBD1	TRBJ1-2	.	TGTGCCAGCAGGGGGGACAGGCACTATGGCTACACCTTC	CASRGDRHYGYTF
TRBV6-5	.	TRBJ1-5	.	TGTGCCAGCTCTAGCAGCCATCAGCCCCAGCATTTT	CASSSSHQPQHF
TRBV27	.	TRBJ1-5	.	TGTGCCAGCAGCCAGTCAAGGGGTCAGCCCCAGCATTTT	CASSQSRGQPQHF
TRBV28	.	TRBJ2-5	.	TGTGCCAGCAGCCGGGGGGCCTCGCAAGAGACCCAGTACTTC	CASSRGASQETQYF
TRBV3-1/TRBV3-2	.	TRBJ2-1	.	TGTGCCAGCAGCTCAAGCGGATACAATGAGCAGTTCTTC	CASSSSGYNEQFF
TRBV4-1	TRBD2	TRBJ2-7	.	TGCGCCAGCAGCCAAGAGACTAGCGCGAACTACGAGCAGTACTTC	CASSQETSANYEQYF
TRBV25-1	.	TRBJ2-2	.	TGTGCCAGCAGTGAATATAGTCAGGGGTACACCGGGGAGCTGTTTTTT	CASSEYSQGYTGELFF
TRBV15	TRBD1	TRBJ1-4	once	TGTGCCACCAGCAGACAGGGGGCGACCGAAAAACTGTTTTTT	CATSRQGATEKLFF
TRBV14	.	TRBJ1-1	.	TGTGCCAGCAGCCAATGGGCAGATTTGAACACTGAAGCTTTCTTT	CASSQWADLNTEAFF
TRBV11-1	TRBD1	TRBJ2-7	.	TGTGCCAGCAGCCCGTACAGACAGGGTTGGGAACAGTACTTC	CASSPYRQGWEQYF
TRBV5-1	TRBD1	TRBJ1-3	once	TGCGCCAGCAGCTTGGGGGGGACAGCAATTCCTTTTTCCTCTGGAAACACCATATATTTT	CASSLGGTAIPFSSGNTIYF
TRBV2	TRBD2	TRBJ2-1	.	TGTGCCAGCAGTGAAGTGGGGACTAGCGGGAGGGGTGAGCAGTTCTTC	CASSEVGTSGRGEQFF
TRBV5-5	.	TRBJ2-7	.	TGTGCCAGCAGCTCAGGGCAGGGCTACGAGCAGTACTTC	CASSSGQGYEQYF
TRBV28	.	TRBJ1-6	.	TGTGCCAGCAGTTCAGGACAGTGGACAAATTCACCCCTCCACTTT	CASSSGQWTNSPLHF
TRBV5-1	.	TRBJ2-5	.	TGCGCCAGCAGCTCCAGAGGGGGGGAAAAGACCCAGTACTTC	CASSSRGGEKTQYF
TRBV28	.	TRBJ2-1	.	TGTGCCAGCAGTTTAAGCAGTCTAGCGAGTCATGAGCAGTTCTTC	CASSLSSLASHEQFF
TRBV7-2	TRBD2	TRBJ2-7	.	TGTGCCAGCAGCTGGGAGGGGTCCTACGAGCAGTACTTC	CASSWEGSYEQYF
TRBV7-2	.	TRBJ2-7	.	TGTGCCAGCAGCTCCGTACTAGGTCGCTCCTACGAGCAGTACTTC	CASSSVLGRSYEQYF
TRBV5-4	.	TRBJ2-1	.	TGTGCCAGCAGCCCGGGACAATACAATGAGCAGTTCTTC	CASSPGQYNEQFF
TRBV28	.	TRBJ1-4	few	TGTGCCAGCAGGACCATGGAGGCCTATACAACTAATGAAAAACTGTTTTTT	CASRTMEAYTTNEKLFF
TRBV7-3	.	TRBJ2-3	few	TGTGCCAGCAGCGCACACCAGGGAGATACGCAGTATTTT	CASSAHQGDTQYF
TRBV11-2	.	TRBJ1-1	.	TGTGCCAGCAGCTTTCTGAACAGAGTCAACACTGAAGCTTTCTTT	CASSFLNRVNTEAFF
TRBV2	.	TRBJ1-2	few	TGTGCCAGCAGTGACGGTGGAGGGGTGGATGGCTACACCTTC	CASSDGGGVDGYTF